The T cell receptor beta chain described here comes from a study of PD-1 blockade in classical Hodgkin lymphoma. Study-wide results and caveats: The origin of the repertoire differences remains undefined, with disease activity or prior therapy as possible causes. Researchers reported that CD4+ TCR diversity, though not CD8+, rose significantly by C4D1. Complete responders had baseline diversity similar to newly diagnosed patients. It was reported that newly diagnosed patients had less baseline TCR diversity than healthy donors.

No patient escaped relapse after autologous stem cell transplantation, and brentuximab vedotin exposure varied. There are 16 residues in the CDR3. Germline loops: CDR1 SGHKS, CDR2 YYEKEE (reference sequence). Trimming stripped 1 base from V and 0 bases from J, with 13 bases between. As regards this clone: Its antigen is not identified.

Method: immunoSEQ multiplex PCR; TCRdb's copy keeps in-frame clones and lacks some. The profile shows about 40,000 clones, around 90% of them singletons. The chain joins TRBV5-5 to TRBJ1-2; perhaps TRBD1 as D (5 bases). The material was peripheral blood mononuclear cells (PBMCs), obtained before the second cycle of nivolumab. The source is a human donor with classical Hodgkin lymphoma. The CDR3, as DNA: TGTGCCAGCAGCTTGACAGGCCACCCTTCTAACTATGGCTACACCTTC. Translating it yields CASSLTGHPSNYGYTF.